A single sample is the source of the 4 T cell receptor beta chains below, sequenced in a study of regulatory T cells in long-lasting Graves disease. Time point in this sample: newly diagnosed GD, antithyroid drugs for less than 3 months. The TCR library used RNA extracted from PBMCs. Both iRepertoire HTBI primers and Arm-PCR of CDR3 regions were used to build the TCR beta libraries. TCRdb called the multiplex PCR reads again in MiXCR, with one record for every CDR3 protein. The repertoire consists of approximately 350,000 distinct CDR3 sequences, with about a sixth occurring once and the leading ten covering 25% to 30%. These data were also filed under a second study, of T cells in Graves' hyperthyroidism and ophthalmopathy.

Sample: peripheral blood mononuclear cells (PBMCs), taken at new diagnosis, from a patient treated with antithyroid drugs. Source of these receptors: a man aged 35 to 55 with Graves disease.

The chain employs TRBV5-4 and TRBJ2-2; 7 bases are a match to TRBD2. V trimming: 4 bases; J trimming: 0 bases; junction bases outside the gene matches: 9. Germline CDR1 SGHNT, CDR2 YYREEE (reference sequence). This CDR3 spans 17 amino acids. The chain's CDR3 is CASSPEHGLANTGELFF. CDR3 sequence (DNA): TGTGCCAGCAGCCCAGAACATGGACTAGCGAACACCGGGGAGCTGTTTTTT.

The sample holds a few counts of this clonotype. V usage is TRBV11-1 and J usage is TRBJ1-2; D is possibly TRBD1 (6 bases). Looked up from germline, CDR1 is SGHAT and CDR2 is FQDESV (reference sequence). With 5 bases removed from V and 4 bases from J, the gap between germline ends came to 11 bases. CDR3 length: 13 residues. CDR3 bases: TGTGCCAGCAGCCCAGGGGTCTCCTATGGCTACACCTTC. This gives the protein CASSPGVSYGYTF.

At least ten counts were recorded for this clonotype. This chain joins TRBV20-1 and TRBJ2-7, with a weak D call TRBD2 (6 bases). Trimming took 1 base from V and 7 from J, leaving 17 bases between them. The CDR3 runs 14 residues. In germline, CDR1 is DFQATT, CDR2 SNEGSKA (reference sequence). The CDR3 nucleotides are TGCAGTGCTAGAGCTGTCGGGCCCGGAGGGGAGCAGTACTTC. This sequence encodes CSARAVGPGGEQYF.

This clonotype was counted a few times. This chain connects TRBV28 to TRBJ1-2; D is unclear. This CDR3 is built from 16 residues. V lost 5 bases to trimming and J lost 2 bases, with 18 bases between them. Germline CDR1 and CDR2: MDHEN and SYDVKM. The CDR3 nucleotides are TGTGCCAGCAGTCCAACCCATCCGGGCCCCAACTATGGCTACACCTTC. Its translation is CASSPTHPGPNYGYTF.